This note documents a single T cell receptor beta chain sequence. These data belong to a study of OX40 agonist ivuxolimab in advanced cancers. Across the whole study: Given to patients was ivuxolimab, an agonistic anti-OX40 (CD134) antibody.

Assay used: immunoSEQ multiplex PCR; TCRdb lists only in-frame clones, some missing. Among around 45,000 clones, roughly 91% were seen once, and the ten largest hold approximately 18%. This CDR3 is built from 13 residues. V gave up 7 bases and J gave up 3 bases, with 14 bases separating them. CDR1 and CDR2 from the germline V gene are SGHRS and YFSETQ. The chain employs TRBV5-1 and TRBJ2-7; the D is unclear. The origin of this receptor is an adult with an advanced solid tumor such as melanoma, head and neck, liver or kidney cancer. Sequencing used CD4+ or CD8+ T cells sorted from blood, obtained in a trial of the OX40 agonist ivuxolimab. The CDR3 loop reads CASQPLPDYEQYF. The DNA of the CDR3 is TGCGCCAGCCAACCCCTACCGGACTACGAGCAGTACTTC.